Below are 28 T cell receptor beta chains sequenced from a single sample in a study of T-cell reconstitution after alpha-beta-depleted transplantation in children. The library targeted TCRbeta and was prepared with unique molecular identifiers. TCRdb ran MiXCR on the PCR reads and lists one entry per CDR3 protein. The data hold roughly 76,000 distinct CDR3 sequences, with 9.5% to 13% observed a single time. This specimen was PBMCs, taken before TCRalphabeta/CD19-depleted stem cell transplant. The receptors stem from a boy aged 10-17 years with acute myeloid leukemia, due to receive a stem cell transplant.

The V call is TRBV11-2, the J call TRBJ2-6; possibly TRBD2 for D (6 bases). The germline V gene encodes CDR1 SGHAT and CDR2 FQNNGV. The CDR3 runs 18 residues. The ends were cut back, 5 bases at V and 0 bases at J, with 17 bases in the middle. CDR3 residues: CASSPRRVGPSGANVLTF. The CDR3 DNA reads as TGTGCCAGCAGCCCTAGGAGGGTTGGGCCCTCTGGGGCCAACGTCCTGACTTTC.

This clonotype has ten or more counts. The V gene is TRBV5-1, the J gene TRBJ2-2; weak D call: TRBD1 (6 bases). The CDR3 has 15 amino acids. V gave up 1 base and J gave up 5 bases, with 12 bases separating them. CDR1 SGHRS and CDR2 YFSETQ come from the germline V gene. DNA for the CDR3: TGCGCCAGCAGCTTGAGGCAGGGGAAGACCGGGGAGCTGTTTTTT. It translates to CASSLRQGKTGELFF.

This clonotype was found many times. The J gene is TRBJ2-7, the V gene TRBV2, with D hard to call. This CDR3 is built from 12 residues. From germline, CDR1 is SNHLY and CDR2 FYNNEI. V shed 6 bases and J shed 0 bases, with 6 bases lying between them. Here the CDR3 DNA reads TGTGCCAGCAGAGATCTCTCCTACGAGCAGTACTTC. Its translation is CASRDLSYEQYF.

This clonotype was counted ten times or more. The V gene is TRBV20-1, the J gene TRBJ1-1; no definite D call. With 3 bases removed from V and 0 bases from J, the gap between germline ends came to 8 bases. CDR3 length: 13 residues. Germline V gives CDR1 DFQATT, CDR2 SNEGSKA (reference sequence). The DNA for the CDR3 is TGCAGTGCTAGCCGGGAGATGAACACTGAAGCTTTCTTT. It codes for CSASREMNTEAFF.

This clonotype came up many times. The rearrangement joins TRBV3-1 to TRBJ1-4; D is uncertain. Trimming removed 1 base at V and 13 bases at J, with 7 bases between. The CDR3 is made up of 11 amino acids. The germline gives CDR1 LGHDT, CDR2 YNNKEL (reference sequence). CDR3: CASSQGRGLFF. DNA of the CDR3: TGTGCCAGCAGCCAAGGCCGGGGACTGTTTTTT. The full variable domain, in which reference TRBV3-1 and TRBJ1-4 provide the parts outside the CDR3, is DTAVSQTPKYLVTQMGNDKSIKCEQNLGHDTMYWYKQDSKKFLKIMFSYNNKELIINETVPNRFSPKSPDKAHLNLHINSLELGDSAVYFCASSQGRGLFFGSGTQLSVL.

This clonotype has at least ten counts. The chain carries TRBV11-2 and TRBJ1-2; D is unclear. Between the trimmed V and J ends, which lost 2 bases and 4 bases, there was a span of 11 bases. This CDR3 has 14 amino acids. The germline V gene encodes CDR1 SGHAT and CDR2 FQNNGV. The CDR3 coding sequence is TGTGCCAGCAGCTTAAGCAGGCAATTCTATGGCTACACCTTC. Translated: CASSLSRQFYGYTF.

Many counts were recorded for this clonotype. The genes are TRBV11-2 and TRBJ1-6; the D is unclear. This CDR3 region has 15 residues. Per germline, CDR1 SGHAT and CDR2 FQNNGV. Trimming stripped 5 bases from V and 10 bases from J, with 18 bases between. This chain's CDR3 is CASSREYGLASPLHF. CDR3 DNA sequence: TGTGCCAGCAGCCGGGAATATGGGTTGGCATCACCCCTCCACTTT.

This clonotype came up many times. The chain links TRBV15 to TRBJ1-2; a possible D gene is TRBD1 (6 bases). V was cut by 5 bases and J by 5 bases, with 21 bases left in between. Germline V lookup: CDR1 LNHNV, CDR2 YYDKDF (reference sequence). CDR3 length: 16 residues. CDR3 sequence: CATSGRWWMGQYGYTF. The CDR3 nucleotides read TGTGCCACCAGCGGGAGGTGGTGGATGGGACAATATGGCTACACCTTC.

This clonotype has a count of ten or more. The rearrangement links TRBV12-3 or TRBV12-4 to TRBJ2-3; D might be TRBD2 (6 bases). V lost 5 bases to trimming and J lost 0 bases, with 12 bases between them. The CDR3 loop spans 15 amino acids. The CDR3 DNA follows: TGTGCCAGCAGTGGAGGGGTCGTTAGCACAGATACGCAGTATTTT. As protein: CASSGGVVSTDTQYF.

This chain links TRBV7-2 with TRBJ1-1; 8 nucleotides match TRBD1. CDR1 is SGHTA and CDR2 is FQGNSA in the germline V gene. With 4 bases clipped from V and 3 bases from J, the junction kept 4 bases outside the gene matches. The CDR3 runs 14 residues. The CDR3 sequence is CASSYRTGYTEAFF. The DNA of the CDR3 is TGTGCCAGCAGCTACCGGACAGGGTACACTGAAGCTTTCTTT. Full variable domain (missing parts from reference TRBV7-2 and TRBJ1-1): GAGVSQSPSNKVTEKGKDVELRCDPISGHTALYWYRQSLGQGLEFLIYFQGNSAPDKSGLPSDRFSAERTGGSVSTLTIQRTQQEDSAVYLCASSYRTGYTEAFFGQGTRLTVV.

This clonotype showed up many times. The rearrangement joins TRBV7-9 to TRBJ1-3; D is possibly TRBD1 (5 bases). V was shortened by 2 bases and J by 0 bases, with 14 bases between the two germline ends. Looked up from germline, CDR1 is SEHNR and CDR2 is FQNEAQ (reference sequence). This CDR3 is 17 amino acids long. The CDR3, as DNA: TGTGCCAGCAGCTTAATTGTTGCGGGGGTCTCTGGAAACACCATATATTTT. Amino acid sequence: CASSLIVAGVSGNTIYF.

Ten or more counts support this clonotype. The chain couples TRBV2 to TRBJ2-3; D is unresolved. V lost 8 bases to trimming and J lost 2 bases, with 17 bases between them. This CDR3 comprises 15 residues. Germline-derived CDR1 and CDR2 are SNHLY and FYNNEI. CDR3 bases: TGTGCCAGCCCCTCGGCAGATAATCCCACAGATACGCAGTATTTT. Encoded protein: CASPSADNPTDTQYF.

Ten or more counts support this clonotype. The chain employs TRBV4-3 and TRBJ2-7, with TRBD1 matching over 8 bases. V dropped 0 bases and J dropped 4; count of bases not matched to a gene: 17. Looked up from germline, CDR1 is LGHNA and CDR2 is YSLEER. The CDR3 has 19 amino acids. DNA of the CDR3: TGCGCCAGCAGCCAAGATGCGGACGGACAGGGTGTGTACTCATACGAGCAGTACTTC. This encodes CASSQDADGQGVYSYEQYF.

This clonotype was observed at least ten times. The chain couples TRBV9 to TRBJ2-5, with D possibly being TRBD2 (6 bases). CDR3 length equals 17 residues. Per the germline V gene, CDR1 is SGDLS and CDR2 is YYNGEE. Trimming pared 0 bases from V and 1 base from J, leaving 16 bases between. DNA of the CDR3: TGTGCCAGCAGCGTAGATGTGGCGGGACTTGTCCAAGAGACCCAGTACTTC. Protein: CASSVDVAGLVQETQYF.

V and J are TRBV7-2 and TRBJ1-6, with D possibly TRBD1 on 6 matching bases. The CDR3 extends over 17 amino acids. The germline V gene encodes CDR1 SGHTA and CDR2 FQGNSA. Between the trimmed V and J ends, which lost 5 bases and 5 bases, there was a span of 19 bases. In DNA form, the CDR3 reads TGTGCCAGCAGCGAACCTATAGGGGGGTTTCATAATTCACCCCTCCACTTT. Amino acid sequence: CASSEPIGGFHNSPLHF.

This clonotype was seen ten or more times. V usage is TRBV9 and J usage is TRBJ2-3; D is unresolved. The length of the CDR3 is 11 residues. V was trimmed by 3 bases and J by 6 bases, leaving 5 bases between them. CDR1 SGDLS and CDR2 YYNGEE come from the germline V gene. In nucleotides, the CDR3 is TGTGCCAGCAGCGAGAGGGATACGCAGTATTTT. Its translation is CASSERDTQYF.

Concerning this clonotype: The junction shows a germline mismatch at one end, possibly a read error. V and J are TRBV30 and TRBJ1-2; D uncertain. CDR3 length: 12 residues. Germline V gene sequence: CDR1 GTSNPN, CDR2 SVGIG (reference sequence). CDR3 sequence: CAWSGVWYGYTF. The CDR3 bases are TGTGCTTGGAGCGGGGTTTGGTATGGCTACACCTTC.

V is TRBV30 and J is TRBJ2-3; D is possibly TRBD1 or TRBD2 (5 bases each). The CDR3 runs to 18 residues. Trimming stripped 0 bases from V and 5 bases from J, with 24 bases between. Germline V gene lookup returns CDR1 GTSNPN and CDR2 SVGIG (reference sequence). DNA for the CDR3: TGTGCCTGGAGTGTAGGGGACCGGGACCCTATGAGGGGAGATACGCAGTATTTT. Its protein is CAWSVGDRDPMRGDTQYF. Combining the CDR3 with reference TRBV30 and TRBJ2-3 gives the whole variable domain SQTIHQWPATLVQPVGSPLSLECTVEGTSNPNLYWYRQAAGRGLQLLFYSVGIGQISSEVPQNLSASRPQDRQFILSSKKLLLSDSGFYLCAWSVGDRDPMRGDTQYFGPGTRLTVL.

This clonotype occurred many times. The gene calls are TRBV5-1 and TRBJ1-2; D not certain. The CDR3 length is 13 residues. Per germline, CDR1 SGHRS and CDR2 YFSETQ. V was shortened by 0 bases and J by 0 bases, with 3 bases between the two germline ends. The CDR3 here is CASSLGTNYGYTF. Here the CDR3 DNA reads TGCGCCAGCAGCTTGGGGACTAACTATGGCTACACCTTC.

This clonotype was counted at least ten times. The V gene is TRBV20-1, the J gene TRBJ2-7, with TRBD2 as a possible D gene (6 bases). The V end lost 0 bases, the J end lost 4 bases, and 13 bases lay between the germline ends. This CDR3 has 14 residues. Germline values: CDR1 DFQATT, CDR2 SNEGSKA (reference sequence). The DNA for the CDR3 is TGCAGTGCTAGAGATCGTCTCGGAGGGTACGAGCAGTACTTC. Protein product: CSARDRLGGYEQYF.

Points on this clonotype: A much larger clone lies a single base off, so this may be a read error. V is TRBV7-9 and J is TRBJ2-6; D may be TRBD1 (5 bases). CDR3 size: 15 residues. Germline loops: CDR1 SEHNR, CDR2 FQNEAQ (reference sequence). Trimming took 1 base from V and 11 from J, leaving 15 bases between them. The CDR3 here is CASSLVPQGSDVLTF. CDR3 nucleotides: TGTGCCAGCAGCTTAGTGCCTCAGGGTTCCGACGTCCTGACTTTC.

The sample holds many counts of this clonotype. The chain has TRBV3-1 and TRBJ1-5; weak D call: TRBD1 (5 bases). CDR3 length: 18 amino acids. The V gene lost 0 bases and the J gene lost 7 bases, with 22 bases spanning the gap. The germline CDR1 and CDR2 sequences are LGHDT and YNNKEL (reference sequence). CDR3 sequence: CASSQDSVVAGLEQPQHF. In nucleotides, the CDR3 is TGTGCCAGCAGCCAAGATTCCGTTGTGGCAGGGCTGGAGCAGCCCCAGCATTTT.

The table lists this clonotype with many counts. The rearrangement links TRBV11-2 to TRBJ2-1, with TRBD2 matching 8 bases. The CDR3 spans 16 residues. Unmatched junction bases numbered 13, after V lost 5 bases and J lost 7 bases. CDR1 is SGHAT and CDR2 is FQNNGV in the germline V gene. The CDR3 here is CASSPEGAGATNEQFF. CDR3 coding DNA: TGTGCCAGCAGCCCCGAGGGAGCGGGGGCGACTAATGAGCAGTTCTTC.

With regard to this clonotype: With a much larger clone just one base away, this may be a read error. The chain is built from TRBV7-2 and TRBJ2-7; D not certain. This CDR3 contains 12 residues. With 8 bases removed from V and 0 bases from J, the gap between germline ends came to 8 bases. Germline lookup yields CDR1 SGHTA and CDR2 FQGNSA. The CDR3 DNA sequence: TGTGCCAGCGGCGAAAGCTCCTACGAGCAGTACTTC. This encodes CASGESSYEQYF.

This clonotype was seen at least ten times. The V and J genes are TRBV5-5 and TRBJ1-1, with 7 bases fitting TRBD1. The CDR3 length is 13 residues. Germline CDR1 SGHKS, CDR2 YYEKEE (reference sequence). Trimming took 4 bases from V and 7 from J; bases not matched to a gene: 7. DNA of the CDR3: TGTGCCAGCAGCCGGGGGGGACAGAGTGAAGCTTTCTTT. Amino acid sequence: CASSRGGQSEAFF.

This clonotype was seen ten or more times. V is TRBV10-1 and J is TRBJ1-5; D gene uncertain. V was cut by 7 bases and J by 0 bases, with 7 bases left in between. Germline CDR1 reads WNHNN; CDR2 reads SYGVQD (reference sequence). The CDR3 is 13 residues long. The CDR3 region has the DNA TGCGCCAGCAACGCGGTTAGCAATCAGCCCCAGCATTTT. It translates to CASNAVSNQPQHF.

V is TRBV9 and J is TRBJ2-2; tentatively, D is TRBD2 (6 bases). The ends were cut back, 1 base at V and 3 bases at J, with 10 bases in the middle. CDR1 is SGDLS, CDR2 YYNGEE, per germline. The CDR3 extends over 15 amino acids. This chain's CDR3 is CASSVTSSDTGELFF. The DNA of the CDR3 is TGTGCCAGCAGCGTAACATCTAGCGACACCGGGGAGCTGTTTTTT.

With regard to this clonotype: This may stem from a read error, because a much larger clone lies one nucleotide away. The chain couples TRBV27 to TRBJ2-2; TRBD2 is a possible D gene (6 bases). The germline V and J ends were trimmed by 2 bases and 6 bases, with 10 bases remaining between them. CDR1 and CDR2 from the germline V gene are MNHEY and SMNVEV (reference sequence). The CDR3 runs 14 residues. CDR3: CASSLGGTAGELFF. The CDR3 DNA follows: TGTGCCAGCAGTTTAGGGGGGACTGCCGGGGAGCTGTTTTTT.